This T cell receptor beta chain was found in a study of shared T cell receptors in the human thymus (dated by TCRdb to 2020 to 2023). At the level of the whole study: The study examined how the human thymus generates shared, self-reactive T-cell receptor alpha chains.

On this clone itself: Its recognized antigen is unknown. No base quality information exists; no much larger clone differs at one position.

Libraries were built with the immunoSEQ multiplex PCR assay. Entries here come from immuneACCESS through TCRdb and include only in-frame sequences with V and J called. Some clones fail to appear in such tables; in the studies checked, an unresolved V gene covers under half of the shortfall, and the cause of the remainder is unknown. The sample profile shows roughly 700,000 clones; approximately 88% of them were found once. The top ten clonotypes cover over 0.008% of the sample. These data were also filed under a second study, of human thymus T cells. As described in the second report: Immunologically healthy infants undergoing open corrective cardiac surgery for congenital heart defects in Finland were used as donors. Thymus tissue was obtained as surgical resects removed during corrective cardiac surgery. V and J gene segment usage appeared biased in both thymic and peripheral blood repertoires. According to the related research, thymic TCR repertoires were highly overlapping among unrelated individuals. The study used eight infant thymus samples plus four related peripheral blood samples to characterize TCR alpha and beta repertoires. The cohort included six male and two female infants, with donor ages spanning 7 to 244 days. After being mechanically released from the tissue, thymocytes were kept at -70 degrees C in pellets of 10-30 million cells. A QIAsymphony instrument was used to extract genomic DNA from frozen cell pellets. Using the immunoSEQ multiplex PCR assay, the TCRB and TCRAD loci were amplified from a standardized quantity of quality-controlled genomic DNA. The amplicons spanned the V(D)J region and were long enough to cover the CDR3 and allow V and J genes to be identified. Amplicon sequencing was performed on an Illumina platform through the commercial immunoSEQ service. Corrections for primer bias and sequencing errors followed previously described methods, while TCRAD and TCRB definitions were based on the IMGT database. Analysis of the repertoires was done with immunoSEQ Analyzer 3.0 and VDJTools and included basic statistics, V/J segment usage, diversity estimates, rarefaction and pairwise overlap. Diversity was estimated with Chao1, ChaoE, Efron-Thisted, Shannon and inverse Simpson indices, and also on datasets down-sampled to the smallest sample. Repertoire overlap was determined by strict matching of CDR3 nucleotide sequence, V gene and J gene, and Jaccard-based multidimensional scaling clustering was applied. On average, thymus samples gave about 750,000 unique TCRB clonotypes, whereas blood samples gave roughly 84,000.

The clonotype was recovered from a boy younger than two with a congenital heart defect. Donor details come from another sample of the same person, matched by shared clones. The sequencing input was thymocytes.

The DNA reads TGTGCCAGCACCGAAAGGGGAAACTCCTACAATGAGCAGTTCTTC. Its amino acids are CASTERGNSYNEQFF. The chain was built from TRBV28 and TRBJ2-1, with TRBD1 tentatively as D gene (5 bases match). CDR1 is given as MDHEN and CDR2 as SYDVKM, both from the germline V gene. Trimming takes 7 bases from V and 0 bases from J, and the germline ends sit 13 bases apart. Counted from cysteine to phenylalanine, this CDR3 has 15 amino acids. The DNA shown is the 45-base CDR3, in frame from base 1. Joined to the reference TRBV28 and TRBJ2-1 proteins, this CDR3 gives the full variable domain: DVKVTQSSRYLVKRTGEKVFLECVQDMDHENMFWYRQDPGLGLRLIYFSYDVKMKEKGDIPEGYSVSREKKERFSLILESASTNQTSMYLCASTERGNSYNEQFFGPGTRLTVL.